This entry lists 28 T cell receptor beta chains sequenced from one sample in a study of cytomegalovirus exposure and HLA in healthy donors. The PCR was carried out with 60 Vbeta primers and 13 Jbeta primers. Repertoires were generated with immunoSEQ multiplex PCR, while TCRdb's copy carries only in-frame clones and drops some. This specimen shows approximately 120,000 clones; the ten leading clones hold 2% to 2.5%. Sequenced material: PBMCs. The receptors here all came from a man in his forties in good health and CMV-seronegative.

The chain is built from TRBV27 and TRBJ2-4, with 9 bases lining up with TRBD1. V dropped 5 bases and J dropped 1; count of bases not matched to a gene: 12. The CDR3 length is 18 residues. The germline CDR1 and CDR2 sequences are MNHEY and SMNVEV (reference sequence). Written as DNA, the CDR3 is TGTGCCAGCAGTAAATTGAAAAATACAGGGGGCGCCAAAAACATTCAGTACTTC. This gives the protein CASSKLKNTGGAKNIQYF.

The chain recombines TRBV6-1 with TRBJ1-1; unclear D gene. From germline, CDR1 is MNHNS and CDR2 SASEGT. Between the trimmed V and J ends, which lost 0 bases and 10 bases, there was a span of 15 bases. CDR3 length: 14 residues. CDR3 coding DNA: TGTGCCAGCAGTGAAGCGGCCTCGACCAGGCGAGCTTTCTTT. Translated, it gives CASSEAASTRRAFF.

The chain employs TRBV28 and TRBJ1-2; 8 nucleotides line up with TRBD1. Germline-derived CDR1 and CDR2 are MDHEN and SYDVKM. The CDR3 contains 13 residues. The J segment lost 8 bases and the V segment lost 2 bases, leaving 4 bases of the junction unmatched. The CDR3 region has the DNA TGTGCCAGCAGTTTACTTGCAGGGGGCGGCTACACCTTC. Encoded protein: CASSLLAGGGYTF.

DNA of the CDR3: TGCGCCAGCAGCCAAGGATCAGGGGGGTCCTACGAGCAGTACTTC. Protein product: CASSQGSGGSYEQYF. The chain carries TRBV4-3 and TRBJ2-7, with a weak D call TRBD1 (7 bases). Germline lookup yields CDR1 LGHNA and CDR2 YSLEER. Deletions cut 1 base from V and 1 base from J, with 11 bases between. The CDR3 is made up of 15 amino acids.

The chain carries TRBV4-2 and TRBJ2-7, with D perhaps TRBD2 (5 bases). The ends were cut back, 1 base at V and 3 bases at J, with 10 bases in the middle. The CDR3 totals 14 residues. Germline V gene lookup returns CDR1 LGHNA and CDR2 YNFKEQ. Here the CDR3 reads CASSQVYGGYEQYF. The CDR3, as DNA: TGTGCCAGCAGCCAAGTGTACGGAGGCTACGAGCAGTACTTC.

The CDR3 is CASSSTGVLVEQYF. DNA of the CDR3: TGTGCCAGCAGTTCTACAGGGGTTTTGGTCGAGCAGTACTTC. The V gene is TRBV28, the J gene TRBJ2-7; 7 bases agree with TRBD1. Trimming cost V 4 bases and J 6 bases; bases outside gene matches: 9. Germline CDR1 MDHEN, CDR2 SYDVKM. The CDR3 spans 14 residues.

The DNA of the CDR3 is TGTGCCAGCAGGCTGGCACCCCCCCGACAGCCCCAGCATTTT. Protein: CASRLAPPRQPQHF. J is TRBJ1-5 and V is TRBV28; unclear D gene. Germline V gene lookup returns CDR1 MDHEN and CDR2 SYDVKM. The germline V and J ends were trimmed by 6 bases and 7 bases, with 16 bases remaining between them. CDR3 length: 14 residues.

This chain joins TRBV2 and TRBJ2-5; D may be TRBD2 (6 bases). The CDR3 totals 14 residues. The germline V and J ends were trimmed by 2 bases and 3 bases, with 10 bases remaining between them. The germline V gene has CDR1 SNHLY and CDR2 FYNNEI. CDR3 nucleotide sequence: TGTGCCAGCAGTGAAAGGGCGGGGAAAGAGACCCAGTACTTC. This encodes CASSERAGKETQYF.

This chain joins TRBV11-3 and TRBJ2-7, with TRBD2 identical over 9 bases. Germline CDR1 is SGHNT and CDR2 is YENEEA. The CDR3 covers 14 residues. Trimming took 3 bases from V and 2 from J; bases not matched to a gene: 2. The CDR3: CASSLREGTYEQYF. CDR3 nucleotide sequence: TGTGCCAGCAGCTTGCGGGAGGGAACCTACGAGCAGTACTTC.

The chain is built from TRBV15 and TRBJ2-6, with 12 bases that match TRBD1. This CDR3 spans 20 amino acids. V gave up 0 bases and J gave up 0 bases; unmatched junction bases: 6. CDR1 and CDR2 from the germline V gene are LNHNV and YYDKDF (reference sequence). The DNA for the CDR3 is TGTGCCACCAGCAGAGATCTCGGGACAGGGGGCGCCTCTGGGGCCAACGTCCTGACTTTC. Protein: CATSRDLGTGGASGANVLTF.

The chain carries TRBV28 and TRBJ1-5; D is possibly TRBD1 (6 bases). Germline lookup yields CDR1 MDHEN and CDR2 SYDVKM. This CDR3 has 14 residues. Trimming shortened V by 7 bases and J by 0 bases, and 10 bases separated the two germline ends. Here the CDR3 DNA reads TGTGCCAGCAAGGACAGTCTTAGCAATCAGCCCCAGCATTTT. Protein: CASKDSLSNQPQHF.

The CDR3 sequence is CASSPGGANYGYTF. CDR3 in DNA: TGTGCCAGCAGCCCCGGGGGAGCTAACTATGGCTACACCTTC. The chain uses TRBV28 and TRBJ1-2; tentatively, D is TRBD1 (5 bases). Germline V lookup: CDR1 MDHEN, CDR2 SYDVKM. With 6 bases removed from V and 0 bases from J, the gap between germline ends came to 11 bases. The CDR3 covers 14 residues.

The chain couples TRBV2 to TRBJ2-7, with 7 bases matching TRBD2. V lost 7 bases to trimming and J lost 0 bases; unmatched junction nucleotides: 6. Germline V CDR1 and CDR2: SNHLY, FYNNEI. The CDR3 contains 14 residues. CDR3 loop: CASKTTSLSYEQYF. CDR3 coding DNA: TGTGCCAGCAAGACGACTAGCCTCTCCTACGAGCAGTACTTC.

J is TRBJ1-1 and V is TRBV19; the match to TRBD1 covers 11 bases. The CDR3 runs to 16 residues. Germline assignment: CDR1 LNHDA and CDR2 SQIVND (reference sequence). The ends lost 7 bases at V and 6 bases at J; junction bases unmatched: 13. The CDR3 spells CASTNLGTGGTSEAFF. The CDR3 coding sequence is TGTGCCAGTACAAACCTAGGGACAGGGGGAACCTCTGAAGCTTTCTTT.

This rearrangement joins TRBV7-9 to TRBJ1-1, with 11 bases matching TRBD1. This CDR3 is built from 15 residues. With 3 bases clipped from V and 1 base from J, the junction kept 1 base outside the gene matches. Germline-derived CDR1 and CDR2 are SEHNR and FQNEAQ (reference sequence). The CDR3 DNA sequence: TGTGCCAGCAGCTTGGACAGGGGGCGGAACACTGAAGCTTTCTTT. Encoded protein: CASSLDRGRNTEAFF.

V usage is TRBV21-1 and J usage is TRBJ2-5; the table's D call of TRBD2 was not tested on the DNA. TRBV21-1 is shown as a pseudogene. The CDR3 covers 16 residues. Here the CDR3 reads CASSEAQREAGGTQYF. The CDR3 DNA sequence: TGTGCCAGCTCCGAAGCCCAGCGGGAGGCGGGAGGGACCCAGTACTTC.

The chain joins TRBV7-9 to TRBJ2-7; D gene unclear. The V end was cut by 7 bases, the J end by 5 bases, with 12 bases between. Germline V gene sequence: CDR1 SEHNR, CDR2 FQNEAQ (reference sequence). CDR3 size: 12 residues. Here the CDR3 DNA reads TGTGCCAGCACCCAAAAAACAGACGAGCAGTACTTC. This codes for CASTQKTDEQYF.

The chain joins TRBV6-1 to TRBJ2-2; maybe TRBD1 (6 bases). CDR1 MNHNS and CDR2 SASEGT come from the germline V gene. This CDR3 spans 12 amino acids. V shed 5 bases and J shed 5 bases, with 6 bases lying between them. For the CDR3, the DNA is TGTGCCAGCAGTCAGGGGACCGGGGAGCTGTTTTTT. This encodes CASSQGTGELFF.

The CDR3 spells CASSPWTGGEQYF. CDR3 bases: TGTGCCAGCAGCCCCTGGACAGGGGGCGAGCAGTACTTC. The J gene is TRBJ2-7, the V gene TRBV5-6; 10 positions match TRBD1. Losses at the gene ends were 4 bases for V and 6 bases for J; bases not matched to a gene: 4. The V gene's germline CDR1 is SGHDT and CDR2 YYEEEE. The CDR3 is 13 residues long. Full variable domain (rest looked up from reference TRBV5-6 and TRBJ2-7): DAGVTQSPTHLIKTRGQQVTLRCSPKSGHDTVSWYQQALGQGPQFIFQYYEEEERQRGNFPDRFSGHQFPNYSSELNVNALLLGDSALYLCASSPWTGGEQYFGPGTRLTVT.

V is TRBV6-5 and J is TRBJ2-7; D unclear. This CDR3 is 12 amino acids long. CDR1 is MNHEY and CDR2 is SVGAGI in the germline V gene. With 6 bases removed from V and 4 bases from J, the gap between germline ends came to 10 bases. DNA for the CDR3: TGTGCCAGCAGCCATAATCGGTACGAGCAGTACTTC. Its translation: CASSHNRYEQYF.

This rearrangement joins TRBV2 to TRBJ1-5, with no clear D. The CDR3 totals 15 residues. V lost 0 bases to trimming and J lost 6 bases, with 12 bases between them. From germline, CDR1 is SNHLY and CDR2 FYNNEI. This CDR3 reads CASSEAGLSSQPQHF. In nucleotides, the CDR3 is TGTGCCAGCAGTGAAGCGGGCCTGTCAAGTCAGCCCCAGCATTTT.

The J gene is TRBJ2-1, the V gene TRBV4-2; TRBD2 matches 9 bases. The CDR3 covers 17 residues. The J segment lost 7 bases and the V segment lost 0 bases, leaving 10 bases of the junction unmatched. Germline CDR1 LGHNA, CDR2 YNFKEQ. In DNA, the CDR3 is TGTGCCAGCAGCCAAGAGGGTCCTAGCGGGATTAGGAATGAGCAGTTCTTC. This gives the protein CASSQEGPSGIRNEQFF.

The J gene is TRBJ1-5, the V gene TRBV5-1; perhaps TRBD1 as D (6 bases). The germline CDR1 and CDR2 sequences are SGHRS and YFSETQ. The V end was cut by 1 base, the J end by 7 bases, with 15 bases between. This CDR3 spans 15 amino acids. CDR3: CASSLSDRQGQPQHF. CDR3 in DNA: TGCGCCAGCAGCTTGAGTGACAGGCAAGGCCAGCCCCAGCATTTT.

The chain's CDR3 is CASSEVPNTEAFF. The CDR3 region has the DNA TGTGCCAGCAGCGAGGTCCCGAACACTGAAGCTTTCTTT. The chain carries TRBV7-9 and TRBJ1-1, with no clear D. The germline V gene has CDR1 SEHNR and CDR2 FQNEAQ (reference sequence). The CDR3 length is 13 residues. V shed 5 bases and J shed 1 base, with 8 bases lying between them.

The V call is TRBV30, the J call TRBJ2-6; 8 bases match TRBD1. CDR1 GTSNPN and CDR2 SVGIG come from the germline V gene (reference sequence). The CDR3 length is 16 residues. Trimming removed 1 base from V and 0 bases from J; junction bases left unmatched: 2. The CDR3 sequence: CAWSGTGNSGANVLTF. CDR3 nucleotide sequence: TGTGCCTGGAGTGGGACAGGGAACTCTGGGGCCAACGTCCTGACTTTC. The full variable domain, in which reference TRBV30 and TRBJ2-6 provide the parts outside the CDR3, is SQTIHQWPATLVQPVGSPLSLECTVEGTSNPNLYWYRQAAGRGLQLLFYSVGIGQISSEVPQNLSASRPQDRQFILSSKKLLLSDSGFYLCAWSGTGNSGANVLTFGAGSRLTVL.

The rearrangement links TRBV28 to TRBJ2-7; 14 nucleotides match TRBD2. V was pared by 2 bases and J by 4 bases, with 1 base of the junction left unmatched. The length of the CDR3 is 15 residues. Per germline, CDR1 MDHEN and CDR2 SYDVKM. Written as DNA, the CDR3 is TGTGCCAGCAGTTTAGGACTAGCGGGAGGATACGAGCAGTACTTC. The encoded protein is CASSLGLAGGYEQYF.

This chain joins TRBV7-9 and TRBJ2-5; D is possibly TRBD1 (6 bases). The CDR3 is made up of 14 amino acids. Germline V gene lookup returns CDR1 SEHNR and CDR2 FQNEAQ (reference sequence). Trimming shortened V by 5 bases and J by 4 bases, and 14 bases separated the two germline ends. CDR3 in DNA: TGTGCCAGCAGCCAGACCGGGACACGAGAGACCCAGTACTTC. The encoded protein is CASSQTGTRETQYF.

The V call is TRBV5-6, the J call TRBJ2-7; TRBD2 matches at 8 bases. The germline gives CDR1 SGHDT, CDR2 YYEEEE. The junction had 8 bases not matched to a gene; V was cut back by 4 bases and J by 2 bases. The CDR3 has 15 residues. For the CDR3, the DNA is TGTGCCAGCAGCATATTTAGCGGGACCCCCTACGAGCAGTACTTC. Amino acids: CASSIFSGTPYEQYF. The entire variable domain, with the rest obtained from reference TRBV5-6 and TRBJ2-7, is as follows: DAGVTQSPTHLIKTRGQQVTLRCSPKSGHDTVSWYQQALGQGPQFIFQYYEEEERQRGNFPDRFSGHQFPNYSSELNVNALLLGDSALYLCASSIFSGTPYEQYFGPGTRLTVT.